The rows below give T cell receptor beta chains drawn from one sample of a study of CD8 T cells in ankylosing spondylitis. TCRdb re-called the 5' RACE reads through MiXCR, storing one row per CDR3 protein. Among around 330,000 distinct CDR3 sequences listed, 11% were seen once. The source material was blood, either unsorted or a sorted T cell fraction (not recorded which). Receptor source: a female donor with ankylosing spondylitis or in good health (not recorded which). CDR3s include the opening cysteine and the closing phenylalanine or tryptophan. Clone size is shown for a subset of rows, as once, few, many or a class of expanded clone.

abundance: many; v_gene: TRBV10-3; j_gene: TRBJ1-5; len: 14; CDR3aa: CAISIDRVTQPQHF
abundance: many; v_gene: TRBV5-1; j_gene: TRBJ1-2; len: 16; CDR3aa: CASSSGTGLEFRGYTF
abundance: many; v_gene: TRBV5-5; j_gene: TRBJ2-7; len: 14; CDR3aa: CASSFFRDVSEQYF
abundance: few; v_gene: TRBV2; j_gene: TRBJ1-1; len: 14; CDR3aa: CASSGEGAYTEAFF
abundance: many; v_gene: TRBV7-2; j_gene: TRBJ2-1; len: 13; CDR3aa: CASSLTWRDEGFF
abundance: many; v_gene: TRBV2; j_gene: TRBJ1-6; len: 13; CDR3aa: CASTKTYNSPLHF
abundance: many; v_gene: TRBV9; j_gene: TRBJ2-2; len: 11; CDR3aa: CASAAGGKLFF
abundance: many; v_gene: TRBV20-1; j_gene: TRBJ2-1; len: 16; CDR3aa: CSARASGGESYNEQFF
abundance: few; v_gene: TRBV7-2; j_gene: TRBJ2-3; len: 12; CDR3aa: CASLGGSDTQYF
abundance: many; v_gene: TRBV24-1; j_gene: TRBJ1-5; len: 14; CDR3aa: CATSDPGTLQPQHF
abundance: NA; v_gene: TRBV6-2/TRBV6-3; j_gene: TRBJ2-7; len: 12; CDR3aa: CASTSGMNEQYF
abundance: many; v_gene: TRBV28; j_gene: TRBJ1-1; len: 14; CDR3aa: CASRPRQLNTEAFF
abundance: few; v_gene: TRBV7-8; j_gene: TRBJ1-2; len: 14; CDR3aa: CASSTPDRVYGYTF
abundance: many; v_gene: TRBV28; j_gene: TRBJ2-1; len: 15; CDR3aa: CASTPGTGPYNEQFF
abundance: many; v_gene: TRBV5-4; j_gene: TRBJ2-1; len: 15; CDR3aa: CASSQTGTANNEQFF